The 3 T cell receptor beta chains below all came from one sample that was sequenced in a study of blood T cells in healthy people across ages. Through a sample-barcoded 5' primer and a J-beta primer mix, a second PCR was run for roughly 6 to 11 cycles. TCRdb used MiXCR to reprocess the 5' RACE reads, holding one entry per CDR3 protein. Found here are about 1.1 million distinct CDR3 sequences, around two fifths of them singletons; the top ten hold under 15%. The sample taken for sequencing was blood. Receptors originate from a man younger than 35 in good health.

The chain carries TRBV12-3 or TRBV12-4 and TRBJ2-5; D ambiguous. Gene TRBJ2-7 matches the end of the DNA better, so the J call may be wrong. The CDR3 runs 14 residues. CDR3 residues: CASRHAGREYEQYF. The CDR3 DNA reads TGTGCCAGCAGACACGCAGGTCGAGAATACGAGCAGTACTTC.

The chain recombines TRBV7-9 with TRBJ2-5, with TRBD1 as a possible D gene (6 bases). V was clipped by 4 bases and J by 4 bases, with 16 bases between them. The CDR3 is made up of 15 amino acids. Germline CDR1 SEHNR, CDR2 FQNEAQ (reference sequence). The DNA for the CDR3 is TGTGCCAGCAGCTCCAGAGGACAGTCGGGAGAGACCCAGTACTTC. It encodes CASSSRGQSGETQYF. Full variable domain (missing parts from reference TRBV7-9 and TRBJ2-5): DTGVSQNPRHKITKRGQNVTFRCDPISEHNRLYWYRQTLGQGPEFLTYFQNEAQLEKSRLLSDRFSAERPKGSFSTLEIQRTEQGDSAMYLCASSSRGQSGETQYFGPGTRLLVL.

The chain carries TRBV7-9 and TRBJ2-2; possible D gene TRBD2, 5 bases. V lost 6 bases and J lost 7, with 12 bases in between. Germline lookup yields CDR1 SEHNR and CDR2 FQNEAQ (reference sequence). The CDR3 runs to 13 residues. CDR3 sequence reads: CASSHVGDGELFF. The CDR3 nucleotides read TGTGCCAGCAGTCACGTCGGGGACGGGGAGCTGTTTTTT.